A single count supports the clone carrying this TCR beta chain. Original methodology: Reference gene primer amplification in the assay estimated nucleated cell counts. The protocol was immunoSEQ multiplex PCR, while the TCRdb copy is restricted to in-frame clones and leaves out a portion. V, J and clone size derive from that table, while D and trimming were established from the DNA sequence. The top ten hold 1.5% of the sample, which has around 180,000 clones, approximately 80% seen once. Germline lookup yields CDR1 SGDLS and CDR2 YYNGEE. This CDR3 is built from 17 residues. The V gene lost 3 bases and the J gene lost 0 bases, with 18 bases spanning the gap. These data belong to a study of blood T cell repertoires in COVID-19. Study background: Acute and convalescent COVID-19 samples came from the United States, Italy and Spain. Sample material is recorded as cDNA or gDNA derived from T cells, B-cell-depleted T cells, or PBMCs.

The genes are TRBV9 and TRBJ2-5; maybe TRBD1 (6 bases). The sequencing sample was made of peripheral blood. The source is a human donor in a cohort sampled during active COVID-19. The CDR3 DNA follows: TGTGCCAGCAGCGCGCCTCCCTTGGGGGCGGACCAAGAGACCCAGTACTTC. Translation: CASSAPPLGADQETQYF.